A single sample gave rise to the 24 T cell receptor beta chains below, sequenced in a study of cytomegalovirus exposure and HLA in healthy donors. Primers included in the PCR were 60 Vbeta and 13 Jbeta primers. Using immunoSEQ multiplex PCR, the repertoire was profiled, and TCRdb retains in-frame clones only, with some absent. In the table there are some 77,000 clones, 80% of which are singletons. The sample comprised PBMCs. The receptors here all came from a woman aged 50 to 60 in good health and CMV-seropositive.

The CDR3, as DNA: TGTGCCAGCAGCGCTAGCGGCTATGGCTACACCTTC. Protein: CASSASGYGYTF. This chain joins TRBV7-9 and TRBJ1-2; D not certain. The V end was cut by 5 bases, the J end by 4 bases, with 8 bases between. The CDR3 length is 12 residues. Germline CDR1 SEHNR, CDR2 FQNEAQ (reference sequence).

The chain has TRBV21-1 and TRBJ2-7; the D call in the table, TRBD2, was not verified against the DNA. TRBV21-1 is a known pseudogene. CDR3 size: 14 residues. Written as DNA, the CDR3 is TGTGCCAGCAGCACTGGGGAGGGGAGCGGAGAGCAGTACTTC. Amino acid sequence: CASSTGEGSGEQYF.

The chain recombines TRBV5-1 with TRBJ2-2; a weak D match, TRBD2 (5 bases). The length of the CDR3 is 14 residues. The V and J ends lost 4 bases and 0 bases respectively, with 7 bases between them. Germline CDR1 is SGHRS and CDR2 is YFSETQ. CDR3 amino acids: CASSGRANTGELFF. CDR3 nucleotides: TGCGCCAGCAGCGGGAGAGCGAACACCGGGGAGCTGTTTTTT.

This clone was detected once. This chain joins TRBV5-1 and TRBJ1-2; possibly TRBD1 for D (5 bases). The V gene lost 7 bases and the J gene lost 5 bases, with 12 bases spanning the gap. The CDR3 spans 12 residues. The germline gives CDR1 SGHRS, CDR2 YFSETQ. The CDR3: CASSGEGYGYTF. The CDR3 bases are TGCGCCAGCTCGGGGGAGGGGTATGGCTACACCTTC. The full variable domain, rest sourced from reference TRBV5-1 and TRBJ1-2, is KAGVTQTPRYLIKTRGQQVTLSCSPISGHRSVSWYQQTPGQGLQFLFEYFSETQRNKGNFPGRFSGRQFSNSRSEMNVSTLELGDSALYLCASSGEGYGYTFGSGTRLTVV.

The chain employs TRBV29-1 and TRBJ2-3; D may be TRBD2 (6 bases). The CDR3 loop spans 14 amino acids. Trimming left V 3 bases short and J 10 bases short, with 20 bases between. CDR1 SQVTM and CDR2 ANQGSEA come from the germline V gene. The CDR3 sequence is CSVEARDSVEAQYF. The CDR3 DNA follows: TGCAGCGTTGAGGCCCGGGACTCGGTTGAGGCGCAGTATTTT.

The CDR3 loop reads CASSATGNQPQHF. The CDR3 nucleotides read TGTGCCAGCAGCGCGACAGGGAATCAGCCCCAGCATTTT. This rearrangement joins TRBV9 to TRBJ1-5, with 7 bases identical to TRBD1. Trimming at V came to 3 bases and at J to 4 bases, leaving 1 base not matched to a gene. This CDR3 is 13 amino acids long. The germline CDR1 and CDR2 sequences are SGDLS and YYNGEE.

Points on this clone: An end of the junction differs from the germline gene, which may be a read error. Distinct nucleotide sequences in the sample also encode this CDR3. CDR3 in DNA: TGCGCCAGCAGCTTGGGACAGACCTATAATTCCCCCCTCCACTTT. Translation gives CASSLGQTYNSPLHF. This chain links TRBV5-1 with TRBJ1-6; D may be TRBD1 (5 bases). Germline lookup yields CDR1 SGHRS and CDR2 YFSETQ. The CDR3 runs 15 residues.

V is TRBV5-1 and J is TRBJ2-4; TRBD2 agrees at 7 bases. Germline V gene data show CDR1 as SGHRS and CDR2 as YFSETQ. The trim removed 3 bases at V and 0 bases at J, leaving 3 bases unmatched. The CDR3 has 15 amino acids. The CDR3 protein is CASSWGGLAKNIQYF. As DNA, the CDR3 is TGCGCCAGCAGCTGGGGAGGGTTAGCCAAAAACATTCAGTACTTC.

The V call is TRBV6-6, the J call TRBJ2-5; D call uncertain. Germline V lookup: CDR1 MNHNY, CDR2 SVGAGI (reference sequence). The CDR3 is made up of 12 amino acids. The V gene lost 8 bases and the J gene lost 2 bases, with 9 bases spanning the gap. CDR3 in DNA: TGTGCCAGCCGTCCTCTACAAGAGACCCAGTACTTC. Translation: CASRPLQETQYF.

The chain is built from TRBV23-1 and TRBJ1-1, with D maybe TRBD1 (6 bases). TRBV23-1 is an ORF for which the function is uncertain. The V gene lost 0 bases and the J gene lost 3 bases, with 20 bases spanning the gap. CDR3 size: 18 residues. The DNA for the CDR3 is TGCGCCAGCAGTCAATCGCGGCAGGGGAAGTATCGAGACACTGAAGCTTTCTTT. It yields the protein CASSQSRQGKYRDTEAFF.

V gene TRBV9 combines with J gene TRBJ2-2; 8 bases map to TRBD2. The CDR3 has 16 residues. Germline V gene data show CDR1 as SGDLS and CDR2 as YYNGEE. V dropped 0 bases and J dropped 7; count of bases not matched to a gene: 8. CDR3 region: CASSVVPAGVGGELFF. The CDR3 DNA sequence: TGTGCCAGCAGCGTAGTTCCAGCGGGAGTTGGCGGGGAGCTGTTTTTT.

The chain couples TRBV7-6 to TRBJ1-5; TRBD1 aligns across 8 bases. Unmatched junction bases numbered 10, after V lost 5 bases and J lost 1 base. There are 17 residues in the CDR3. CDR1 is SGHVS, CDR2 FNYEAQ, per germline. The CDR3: CASSQSPGGLSNQPQHF. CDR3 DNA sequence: TGTGCCAGCAGCCAGTCCCCAGGGGGCTTGAGCAATCAGCCCCAGCATTTT.

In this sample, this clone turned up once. CDR3 region: CASSKSGTFSYNEQFF. For the CDR3, the DNA is TGTGCCAGCAGCAAATCCGGTACCTTTTCCTACAATGAGCAGTTCTTC. The J gene is TRBJ2-1, the V gene TRBV7-2; D unresolved. Trimming took 5 bases from V and 1 from J, leaving 15 bases between them. The CDR3 is 16 amino acids. Germline CDR1 and CDR2: SGHTA and FQGNSA.

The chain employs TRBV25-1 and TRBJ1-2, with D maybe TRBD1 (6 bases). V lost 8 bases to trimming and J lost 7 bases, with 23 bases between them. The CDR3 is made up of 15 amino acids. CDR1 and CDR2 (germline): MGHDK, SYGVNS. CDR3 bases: TGTGCCAGCCTTCCCGGGGGGCCCGGTTTTTCTGGCTACACCTTC. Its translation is CASLPGGPGFSGYTF.

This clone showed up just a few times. CDR3 sequence: CASSVLPSGRIDEQFF. The CDR3 nucleotides read TGTGCCAGCAGTGTCCTCCCTAGCGGGAGAATTGATGAGCAGTTCTTC. The chain is built from TRBV2 and TRBJ2-1; 10 positions match TRBD2. The CDR3 contains 16 residues. Losses at the gene ends were 4 bases for V and 8 bases for J; bases not matched to a gene: 11. Per the germline V gene, CDR1 is SNHLY and CDR2 is FYNNEI.

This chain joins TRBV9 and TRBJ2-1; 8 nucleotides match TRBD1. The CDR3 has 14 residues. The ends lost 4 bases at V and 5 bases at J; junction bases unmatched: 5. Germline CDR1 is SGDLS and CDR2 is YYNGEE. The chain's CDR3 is CASSFGQGNNEQFF. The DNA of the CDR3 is TGTGCCAGCAGCTTCGGACAGGGTAACAATGAGCAGTTCTTC.

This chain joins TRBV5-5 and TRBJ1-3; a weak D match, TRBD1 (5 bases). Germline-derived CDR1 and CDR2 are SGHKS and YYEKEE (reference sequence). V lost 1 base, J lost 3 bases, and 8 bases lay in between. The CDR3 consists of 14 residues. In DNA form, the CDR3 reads TGTGCCAGCAGCTTGACAGGATTTGGAAACACCATATATTTT. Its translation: CASSLTGFGNTIYF.

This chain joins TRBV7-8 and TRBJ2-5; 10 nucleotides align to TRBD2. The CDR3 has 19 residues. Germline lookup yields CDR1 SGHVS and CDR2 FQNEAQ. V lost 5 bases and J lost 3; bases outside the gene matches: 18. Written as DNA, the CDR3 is TGTGCCAGCAGCCCCCTTCATACTGAACTAGCGGGAAGGAAAGAGACCCAGTACTTC. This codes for CASSPLHTELAGRKETQYF.

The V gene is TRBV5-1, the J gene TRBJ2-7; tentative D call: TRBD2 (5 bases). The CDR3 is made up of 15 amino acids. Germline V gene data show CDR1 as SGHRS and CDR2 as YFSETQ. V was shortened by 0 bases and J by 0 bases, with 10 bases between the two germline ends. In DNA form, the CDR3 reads TGCGCCAGCAGCTTGGGGGAGCCCAGCTCCTACGAGCAGTACTTC. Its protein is CASSLGEPSSYEQYF.

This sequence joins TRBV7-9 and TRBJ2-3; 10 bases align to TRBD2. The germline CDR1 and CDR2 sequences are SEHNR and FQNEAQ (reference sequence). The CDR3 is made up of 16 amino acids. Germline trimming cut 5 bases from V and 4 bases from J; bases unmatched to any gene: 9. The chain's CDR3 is CASSPGVAGGSDTQYF. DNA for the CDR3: TGTGCCAGCAGCCCGGGGGTAGCGGGAGGATCAGATACGCAGTATTTT.

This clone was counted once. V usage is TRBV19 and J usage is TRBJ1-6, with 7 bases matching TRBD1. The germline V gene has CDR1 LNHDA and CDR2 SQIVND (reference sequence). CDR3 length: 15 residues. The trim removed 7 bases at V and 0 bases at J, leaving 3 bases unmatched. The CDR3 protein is CASKAGGSYNSPLHF. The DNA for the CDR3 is TGTGCCAGTAAGGCAGGGGGCTCCTATAATTCACCCCTCCACTTT.

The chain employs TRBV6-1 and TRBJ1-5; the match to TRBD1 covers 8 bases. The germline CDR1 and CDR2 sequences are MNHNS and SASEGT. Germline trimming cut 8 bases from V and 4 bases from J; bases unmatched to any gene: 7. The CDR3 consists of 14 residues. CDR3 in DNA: TGTGCCAGCCGGAGGACAGGGAGAAATCAGCCCCAGCATTTT. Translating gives CASRRTGRNQPQHF.

CDR3 in amino acids: CAKSCGTSGSTDTQYF. The DNA for the CDR3 is TGTGCCAAATCCTGCGGGACTAGCGGATCCACAGATACGCAGTATTTT. The rearrangement uses TRBV19 and TRBJ2-3, with 11 positions matching TRBD2. The CDR3 totals 16 residues. The germline gives CDR1 LNHDA, CDR2 SQIVND (reference sequence). Trimming took 10 bases from V and 2 from J; bases not matched to a gene: 11.

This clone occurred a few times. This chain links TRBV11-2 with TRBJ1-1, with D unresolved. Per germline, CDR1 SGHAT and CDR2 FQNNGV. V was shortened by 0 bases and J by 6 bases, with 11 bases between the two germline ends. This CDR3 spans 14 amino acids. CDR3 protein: CASSLDRTVAEAFF. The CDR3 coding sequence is TGTGCCAGCAGCTTAGATCGAACGGTCGCTGAAGCTTTCTTT.